This is a list of T cell receptor beta chains from one sample in a study of blood T cell repertoires in COVID-19. Data came from immunoSEQ multiplex PCR; TCRdb stores just in-frame clones and leaves some out. The table records hundreds of thousands of clones, about 80% of them present only once. The source material was peripheral blood. All receptors come from a woman aged 40 to 50 with active or convalescent COVID-19. Each CDR3 is given with its conserved first and last residue. Fields, in order: clone size, D gene, J gene, V gene, CDR3 protein, CDR3 DNA. D genes are given only for firm matches. Clone size, where shown, is once, few, many, or a class for clones that have expanded.

NA | TRBD2 | TRBJ2-2 | TRBV19 | CASSTLELKIGLAGANTGELFF | TGTGCCAGTAGTACATTGGAACTAAAGATAGGACTAGCGGGTGCGAACACCGGGGAGCTGTTTTTT
few | TRBD1 | TRBJ1-5 | TRBV28 | CASNSRQEGASNQPQHF | TGTGCCAGCAATTCGAGGCAGGAGGGGGCGAGCAATCAGCCCCAGCATTTT
NA | TRBD1 | TRBJ2-6 | TRBV2 | CASSAPGTGVGANVLTF | TGTGCCAGCAGTGCACCAGGGACAGGGGTTGGGGCCAACGTCCTGACTTTC
NA | NA | TRBJ1-2 | TRBV5-1 | CASSRRSYGYTF | TGCGCCAGCAGCCGCCGCAGCTATGGCTACACCTTC
NA | TRBD1 | TRBJ1-2 | TRBV11-2 | CASSLGQGEGYTF | TGTGCCAGCAGCTTGGGACAGGGTGAGGGCTACACCTTC
NA | TRBD2 | TRBJ2-3 | TRBV27 | CASRTRGGTDTQYF | TGTGCCAGCAGAACGCGGGGGGGCACAGATACGCAGTATTTT
NA | NA | TRBJ1-2 | TRBV19 | CASGRGVPYGYTF | TGTGCCAGCGGGCGGGGGGTACCGTATGGCTACACCTTC
NA | NA | TRBJ1-2 | TRBV6-6 | CASSPRRVGAFGYGYTF | TGTGCCAGCAGTCCACGACGTGTGGGGGCCTTCGGCTATGGCTACACCTTC
few | NA | TRBJ2-1 | TRBV7-2 | CASSLVIGLAHEQFF | TGTGCCAGCAGCTTAGTCATCGGGCTAGCCCATGAGCAGTTCTTC
once | NA | TRBJ2-2 | TRBV5-4 | CASSLAGSNTGELFF | TGTGCCAGCAGCTTGGCCGGGTCGAACACCGGGGAGCTGTTTTTT
NA | NA | TRBJ1-5 | TRBV18 | CASSPRDNQPQHF | TGTGCCAGCTCACCCAGGGATAATCAGCCCCAGCATTTT
few | NA | TRBJ2-5 | TRBV11-2 | CASSSRETQYF | TGTGCCAGCAGCTCGCGGGAGACCCAGTACTTC
NA | NA | TRBJ2-6 | TRBV5-1 | CASSLSRSSGANVLTF | TGCGCCAGCAGCTTGAGTCGGAGCTCTGGGGCCAACGTCCTGACTTTC
NA | NA | TRBJ2-7 | TRBV9 | CASSPQTVSYEQYF | TGTGCCAGCAGCCCCCAGACAGTCTCCTACGAGCAGTACTTC
NA | NA | TRBJ1-1 | TRBV5-8 | CASSFRGEAFF | TGTGCCAGCAGCTTTCGGGGGGAAGCTTTCTTT
NA | TRBD2 | TRBJ2-1 | TRBV3-1/TRBV3-2 | CASSPSREREVYNEQFF | TGTGCCAGCAGCCCTAGTCGAGAACGGGAGGTATACAATGAGCAGTTCTTC
NA | TRBD1 | TRBJ1-3 | TRBV6-5 | CASSHDRASGNTIYF | TGTGCCAGCAGCCATGACAGGGCTTCTGGAAACACCATATATTTT
few | TRBD1 | TRBJ1-4 | TRBV5-1 | CASSLAPVAPFGGQGSTNEKLFF | TGCGCCAGCAGCTTAGCCCCCGTAGCCCCATTCGGGGGACAGGGATCAACTAATGAAAAACTGTTTTTT
NA | TRBD1 | TRBJ1-2 | TRBV11-3 | CASSLVGWGQISNYGYTF | TGTGCCAGCAGCTTAGTCGGTTGGGGACAGATTTCTAACTATGGCTACACCTTC
many | TRBD1 | TRBJ1-1 | TRBV6-5 | CASSSQGVNTEAFF | TGTGCCAGCAGTTCACAGGGGGTGAACACTGAAGCTTTCTTT
NA | NA | TRBJ1-3 | TRBV6-1 | CASSDPRRQSGNTIYF | TGTGCCAGCAGTGACCCGAGACGACAGTCTGGAAACACCATATATTTT
NA | NA | TRBJ2-1 | TRBV7-7 | CASSLDIYNEQFF | TGTGCTAGCAGCCTCGACATCTACAATGAGCAGTTCTTC
NA | NA | TRBJ1-2 | TRBV3-1/TRBV3-2 | CASSVSGEMGYGYTF | TGTGCCAGCAGCGTTTCTGGGGAGATGGGCTATGGCTACACCTTC
NA | NA | TRBJ1-3 | TRBV7-9 | CASSFLRAGNTIYF | TGTGCCAGCAGCTTCTTGAGGGCTGGAAACACCATATATTTT
NA | NA | TRBJ2-7 | TRBV7-2 | CASSSYRAYEQYF | TGTGCCAGCAGCTCCTACAGGGCTTACGAGCAGTACTTC
NA | NA | TRBJ1-2 | TRBV3-1/TRBV3-2 | CASSHADSDRKGYTF | TGTGCCAGCAGCCATGCGGACAGCGACCGTAAAGGCTACACCTTC
NA | NA | TRBJ1-3 | TRBV12-3/TRBV12-4 | CASRRGDTIYF | TGTGCCAGCAGGCGCGGGGACACCATATATTTT
NA | NA | TRBJ1-1 | TRBV29-1 | CSVVRSGLGTEAFF | TGCAGCGTTGTAAGATCAGGTTTGGGCACTGAAGCTTTCTTT
NA | NA | TRBJ1-1 | TRBV18 | CASSPSQGSTEAFF | TGTGCCAGCTCACCATCCCAGGGGAGCACTGAAGCTTTCTTT
NA | NA | TRBJ1-1 | TRBV18 | CASSPGQKNTEAFF | TGTGCCAGCTCCCCGGGACAAAAAAACACTGAAGCTTTCTTT
NA | TRBD2 | TRBJ2-5 | TRBV5-5 | CASSAGTSLQETQYF | TGTGCCAGCAGCGCCGGGACTAGCCTACAAGAGACCCAGTACTTC
NA | TRBD1 | TRBJ1-1 | TRBV3-1/TRBV3-2 | CASSPDREWNTEAFF | TGTGCCAGCAGCCCGGACAGGGAATGGAACACTGAAGCTTTCTTT
NA | NA | TRBJ1-2 | TRBV7-9 | CASSLDLAWGEGYTF | TGTGCCAGCAGCTTAGACCTTGCTTGGGGCGAAGGCTACACCTTC
many | TRBD1 | TRBJ1-3 | TRBV7-9 | CASSPRVGTGLRAGNTIYF | TGTGCCAGCAGCCCACGGGTCGGGACAGGGCTACGGGCTGGAAACACCATATATTTT
NA | NA | TRBJ1-5 | TRBV9 | CASSVSGDQPQHF | TGTGCCAGCAGCGTTTCTGGAGATCAGCCCCAGCATTTT
NA | TRBD2 | TRBJ2-7 | TRBV30 | CAWRLAGGYEQYF | TGTGCCTGGAGACTAGCGGGAGGCTACGAGCAGTACTTC
NA | NA | TRBJ1-5 | TRBV6-1 | CASSEVVGDMGNQPQHF | TGTGCCAGCAGTGAAGTGGTGGGGGACATGGGCAATCAGCCCCAGCATTTT
NA | TRBD1 | TRBJ2-7 | TRBV29-1 | CSVGTGESFEQYF | TGCAGCGTTGGGACAGGGGAGTCCTTCGAGCAGTACTTC
NA | TRBD1 | TRBJ2-5 | TRBV9 | CASSVGKSGGQKETQYF | TGTGCCAGCAGCGTAGGAAAGTCAGGGGGTCAGAAAGAGACCCAGTACTTC
NA | TRBD1 | TRBJ2-1 | TRBV19 | CASRTGGPSSYNEQFF | TGTGCCAGTAGGACAGGGGGCCCTAGCTCCTACAATGAGCAGTTCTTC
NA | NA | TRBJ1-2 | TRBV4-1 | CASSQDSDGYTF | TGCGCCAGCAGCCAAGATTCGGATGGCTACACCTTC
NA | NA | TRBJ1-2 | TRBV7-9 | CASSSPGFNYGYTF | TGTGCCAGCAGTTCGCCCGGGTTTAACTATGGCTACACCTTC
once | NA | TRBJ1-2 | TRBV19 | CASSIRRGNYGYTF | TGTGCCAGTAGTATTAGGCGGGGGAACTATGGCTACACCTTC
once | NA | TRBJ1-3 | TRBV7-9 | CASSLAGSSLSGNTIYF | TGTGCCAGCAGCTTAGCCGGGTCGTCCCTCTCTGGAAACACCATATATTTT
NA | TRBD1 | TRBJ2-3 | TRBV6-5 | CASRLQGTRTDTQYF | TGTGCCAGCAGACTACAGGGGACACGCACAGATACGCAGTATTTT
NA | TRBD1 | TRBJ1-2 | TRBV18 | CASSPHTGRSRGVGNYGYTF | TGTGCCAGCTCACCACACACAGGCAGGTCCAGGGGGGTGGGTAACTATGGCTACACCTTC
NA | TRBD2 | TRBJ2-1 | TRBV2 | CASSELGLASNEQFF | TGTGCCAGCAGTGAATTGGGACTAGCGAGCAATGAGCAGTTCTTC
NA | NA | TRBJ2-7 | TRBV27 | CATKASTGKSDYEQYF | TGTGCCACCAAGGCGAGTACAGGGAAAAGCGATTACGAGCAGTACTTC
NA | TRBD1 | TRBJ2-3 | TRBV14 | CASSQTGATDTQYF | TGTGCCAGCAGCCAGACAGGGGCCACAGATACGCAGTATTTT
NA | NA | TRBJ1-4 | TRBV7-2 | CASRLERRSNEKLFF | TGTGCCAGCAGACTAGAACGCAGGTCTAATGAAAAACTGTTTTTT
NA | NA | TRBJ2-7 | TRBV7-9 | CASSSGAYEQYF | TGTGCCAGCAGCTCCGGAGCCTACGAGCAGTACTTC
NA | TRBD1 | TRBJ1-2 | TRBV15 | CATSRKTGDYGYTF | TGTGCCACCAGCAGAAAGACAGGGGACTATGGCTACACCTTC
NA | NA | TRBJ1-2 | TRBV4-3 | CASSQEIQIYYGYTF | TGCGCCAGCAGCCAAGAAATCCAGATATACTATGGCTACACCTTC
NA | TRBD1 | TRBJ1-4 | TRBV12-3/TRBV12-4 | CASRPTGGEKLFF | TGTGCCAGCAGACCTACAGGGGGCGAAAAACTGTTTTTT
NA | TRBD2 | TRBJ2-5 | TRBV6-2/TRBV6-3 | CASSSMTSLETQYF | TGTGCCAGCAGTTCGATGACTAGCTTGGAGACCCAGTACTTC
NA | TRBD1 | TRBJ2-7 | TRBV11-3 | CASSPDRVLYEQYF | TGTGCCAGCAGCCCGGACAGGGTGCTCTACGAGCAGTACTTC